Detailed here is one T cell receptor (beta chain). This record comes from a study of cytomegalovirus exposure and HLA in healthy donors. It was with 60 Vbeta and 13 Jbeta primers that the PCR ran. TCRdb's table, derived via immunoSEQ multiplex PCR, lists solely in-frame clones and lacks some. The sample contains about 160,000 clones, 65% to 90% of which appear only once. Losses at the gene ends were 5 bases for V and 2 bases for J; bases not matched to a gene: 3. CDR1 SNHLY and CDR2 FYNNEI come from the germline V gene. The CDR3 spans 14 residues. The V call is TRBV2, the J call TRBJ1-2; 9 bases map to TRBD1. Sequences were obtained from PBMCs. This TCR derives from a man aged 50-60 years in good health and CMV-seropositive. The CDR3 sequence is CASSRGQGNYGYTF. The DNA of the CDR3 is TGTGCCAGCAGTCGAGGACAGGGGAACTATGGCTACACCTTC.